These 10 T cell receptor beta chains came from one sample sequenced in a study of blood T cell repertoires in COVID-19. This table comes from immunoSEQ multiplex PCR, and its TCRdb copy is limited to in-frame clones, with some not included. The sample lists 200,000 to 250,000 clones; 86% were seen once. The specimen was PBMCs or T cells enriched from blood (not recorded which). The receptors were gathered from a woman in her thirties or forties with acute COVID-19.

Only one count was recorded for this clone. The CDR3 here is CASSSGGIYLRVSTDTQYF. The DNA of the CDR3 is TGTGCCAGCAGCTCCGGAGGTATATACCTCCGGGTTAGCACAGATACGCAGTATTTT. The chain employs TRBV5-4 and TRBJ2-3, with D possibly matching TRBD2 (5 bases). Between the trimmed V and J ends, which lost 3 bases and 0 bases, there was a span of 23 bases. CDR1 and CDR2 (germline): SGHNT, YYREEE (reference sequence). The CDR3 is 19 amino acids.

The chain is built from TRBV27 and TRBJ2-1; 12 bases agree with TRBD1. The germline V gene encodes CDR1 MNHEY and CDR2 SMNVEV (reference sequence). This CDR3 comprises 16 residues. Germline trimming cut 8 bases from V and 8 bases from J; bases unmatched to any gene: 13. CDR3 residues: CASARVSGTGGHEQFF. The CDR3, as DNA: TGTGCCAGCGCCCGAGTATCCGGGACAGGGGGCCATGAGCAGTTCTTC.

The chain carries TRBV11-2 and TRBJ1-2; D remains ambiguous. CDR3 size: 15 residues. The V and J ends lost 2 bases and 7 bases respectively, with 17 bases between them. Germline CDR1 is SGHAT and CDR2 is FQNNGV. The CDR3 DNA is TGTGCCAGCAGCTTATCGGGAGGCACTGTGGGTGGCTACACCTTC. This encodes CASSLSGGTVGGYTF.

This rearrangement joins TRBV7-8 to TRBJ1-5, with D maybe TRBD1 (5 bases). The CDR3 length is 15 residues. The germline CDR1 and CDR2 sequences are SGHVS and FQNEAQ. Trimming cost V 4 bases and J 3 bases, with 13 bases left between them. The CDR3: CASSYRLDSNQPQHF. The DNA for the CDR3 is TGTGCCAGCAGCTACAGGCTCGACTCCAATCAGCCCCAGCATTTT.

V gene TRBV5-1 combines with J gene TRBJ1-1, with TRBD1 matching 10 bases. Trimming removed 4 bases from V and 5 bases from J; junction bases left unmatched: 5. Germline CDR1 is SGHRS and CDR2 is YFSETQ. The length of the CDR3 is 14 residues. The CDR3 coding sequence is TGCGCCAGCAGCCCCCGGACAGGGGGAACTGAAGCTTTCTTT. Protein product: CASSPRTGGTEAFF.

The chain's CDR3 is CASSQGARVNEKLFF. In nucleotides, the CDR3 is TGTGCCAGCAGCCAGGGGGCCAGGGTCAATGAAAAACTGTTTTTT. The chain uses TRBV3-1 (or the pseudogene TRBV3-2) and TRBJ1-4; D may be TRBD1 (6 bases). The CDR3 loop spans 15 amino acids. Per the germline V gene, CDR1 is LGHDT and CDR2 is YNNKEL (reference sequence). V was cut by 3 bases and J by 5 bases, with 13 bases left in between.

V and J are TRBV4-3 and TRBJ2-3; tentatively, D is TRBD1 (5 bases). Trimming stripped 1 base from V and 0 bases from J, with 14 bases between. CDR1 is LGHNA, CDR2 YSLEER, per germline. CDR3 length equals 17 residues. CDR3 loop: CASSQVVAGLSTDTQYF. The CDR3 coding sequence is TGCGCCAGCAGCCAAGTCGTCGCAGGGCTAAGCACAGATACGCAGTATTTT.

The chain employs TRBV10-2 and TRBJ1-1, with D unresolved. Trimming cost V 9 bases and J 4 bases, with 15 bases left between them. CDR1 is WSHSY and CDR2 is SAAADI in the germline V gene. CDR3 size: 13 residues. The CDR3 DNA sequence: TGCGCCAGTCAACCGAGATCGGTCACTGAAGCTTTCTTT. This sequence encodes CASQPRSVTEAFF.

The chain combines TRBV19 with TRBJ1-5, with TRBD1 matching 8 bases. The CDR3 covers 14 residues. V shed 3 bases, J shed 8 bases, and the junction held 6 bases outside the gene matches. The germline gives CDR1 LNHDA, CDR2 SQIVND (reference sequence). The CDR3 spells CASSIQPGGEPQHF. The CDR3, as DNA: TGTGCCAGTAGTATTCAGCCAGGGGGCGAGCCCCAGCATTTT.

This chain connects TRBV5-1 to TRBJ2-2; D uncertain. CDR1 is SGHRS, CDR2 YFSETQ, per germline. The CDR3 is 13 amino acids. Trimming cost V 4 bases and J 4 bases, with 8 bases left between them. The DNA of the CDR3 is TGCGCCAGCAGCCCGACGGGCACCGGGGAGCTGTTTTTT. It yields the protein CASSPTGTGELFF.